The 30 T cell receptor beta chains below all came from one sample that was sequenced in a study of spatial heterogeneity in lung cancer. Specified time point: blood at routine non-recurrence follow-up after resection. TCRdb re-analysed the 5' RACE reads in MiXCR, keeping a single row per CDR3 protein. Here the sample spans 20,000 to 30,000 distinct CDR3 sequences, about 9.8% being singletons. The sequencing used PBMCs, collected at follow-up. The receptors here all came from a male donor with early-stage non-small cell lung cancer.

This clonotype was counted many times. V usage is TRBV27 and J usage is TRBJ2-3; D is perhaps TRBD1 (5 bases). Germline values: CDR1 MNHEY, CDR2 SMNVEV (reference sequence). This CDR3 contains 14 residues. The V end lost 2 bases, the J end lost 6 bases, and 12 bases lay between the germline ends. The DNA for the CDR3 is TGTGCCAGCAGTTTAAGACAGCCTGTCGATACGCAGTATTTT. Its translation is CASSLRQPVDTQYF.

This clonotype was detected many times. This sequence joins TRBV29-1 and TRBJ1-2; possibly TRBD1 for D (5 bases). Trimming stripped 4 bases from V and 6 bases from J, with 18 bases between. The CDR3 spans 14 residues. CDR1 and CDR2 from the germline V gene are SQVTM and ANQGSEA. The CDR3 loop is CSVGPGTPVDGYTF. CDR3 DNA sequence: TGCAGCGTTGGTCCCGGGACCCCAGTGGATGGCTACACCTTC.

This clonotype has ten or more counts. The gene calls are TRBV7-9 and TRBJ2-6, with 10 bases fitting TRBD1. J gave up 0 bases and V 11 bases, and 1 base lay outside the gene matches. The CDR3 extends over 14 amino acids. Germline CDR1 SEHNR, CDR2 FQNEAQ (reference sequence). CDR3 nucleotides: TGTGCCGGGACAGGGGTCTCTGGGGCCAACGTCCTGACTTTC. This translates into CAGTGVSGANVLTF.

This clonotype was recorded at least ten times. The chain recombines TRBV5-6 with TRBJ1-6, with D unclear. This CDR3 comprises 15 residues. V lost 0 bases and J lost 6, with 10 bases in between. The germline V gene encodes CDR1 SGHDT and CDR2 YYEEEE. The DNA of the CDR3 is TGTGCCAGCAGCTTGGGGTTGGTATCTAATTCACCCCTCCACTTT. This translates into CASSLGLVSNSPLHF.

In its sample, this clonotype was seen many times. The rearrangement joins TRBV5-1 to TRBJ2-5; 11 bases agree with TRBD1. Looked up from germline, CDR1 is SGHRS and CDR2 is YFSETQ. The ends lost 1 base at V and 3 bases at J; junction bases unmatched: 5. This CDR3 is built from 16 residues. CDR3 in DNA: TGCGCCAGCAGCTTGTTAGGACAGGGGGCGGAAGAGACCCAGTACTTC. Translation: CASSLLGQGAEETQYF.

This clonotype was recorded at least ten times. DNA of the CDR3: TGTGCCAGCAGCCCCCGACAGGGACAAGAGACCCAGTACTTC. It yields the protein CASSPRQGQETQYF. The J gene is TRBJ2-5, the V gene TRBV7-9; TRBD1 aligns across 7 bases. Germline V gene sequence: CDR1 SEHNR, CDR2 FQNEAQ (reference sequence). After removal of 5 bases from V and 2 bases from J, the junction contained 5 bases not matched to a gene. The CDR3 extends over 14 amino acids.

There are a few counts of this clonotype. The chain is built from TRBV4-2 and TRBJ2-5; 10 nucleotides agree with TRBD1. Germline loops: CDR1 LGHNA, CDR2 YNFKEQ. The junction had 7 bases not matched to a gene; V was cut back by 0 bases and J by 9 bases. The CDR3 has 15 residues. The CDR3 region is CASSQDDRGRRPQYF. The DNA for the CDR3 is TGTGCCAGCAGCCAAGACGACAGGGGGCGTAGGCCCCAGTACTTC.

This clonotype was seen at least ten times. V usage is TRBV5-6 and J usage is TRBJ2-7, with D perhaps matching TRBD1 (6 bases). This CDR3 contains 12 residues. The germline V and J ends were trimmed by 7 bases and 4 bases, with 12 bases remaining between them. The germline CDR1 and CDR2 sequences are SGHDT and YYEEEE. Here the CDR3 DNA reads TGTGCCAGCTTGGGGGCAGGTTACGAGCAGTACTTC. Translating it yields CASLGAGYEQYF.

The table lists this clonotype with many counts. The V and J genes are TRBV3-1 and TRBJ2-2; no definite D call. The CDR3 loop spans 13 amino acids. Trimming stripped 4 bases from V and 3 bases from J, with 6 bases between. Germline V gene data show CDR1 as LGHDT and CDR2 as YNNKEL (reference sequence). This CDR3 is CASSPSHTGELFF. For the CDR3, the DNA is TGTGCCAGCAGCCCCTCCCACACCGGGGAGCTGTTTTTT. The full variable domain, in which reference TRBV3-1 and TRBJ2-2 provide the parts outside the CDR3, is DTAVSQTPKYLVTQMGNDKSIKCEQNLGHDTMYWYKQDSKKFLKIMFSYNNKELIINETVPNRFSPKSPDKAHLNLHINSLELGDSAVYFCASSPSHTGELFFGEGSRLTVL.

By proportion, this clonotype is medium-sized (0.01 to 0.1%). The V call is TRBV6-6, the J call TRBJ1-6, with TRBD1 as a possible D gene (5 bases). The germline V gene has CDR1 MNHNY and CDR2 SVGAGI (reference sequence). With 5 bases removed from V and 0 bases from J, the gap between germline ends came to 17 bases. The CDR3 sequence is 18 residues long. For the CDR3, the DNA is TGTGCCAGCAGTGAATACGGACAACGAAGCTCCTATAATTCACCCCTCCACTTT. Protein: CASSEYGQRSSYNSPLHF.

This clonotype was seen repeatedly, ten times or more. The V and J genes are TRBV28 and TRBJ2-2, with TRBD1 matching 7 bases. There are 13 residues in the CDR3. The germline gives CDR1 MDHEN, CDR2 SYDVKM. The trim removed 6 bases at V and 6 bases at J, leaving 4 bases unmatched. As DNA, the CDR3 is TGTGCCAGCAGCGTGACAGGGCCCGGGGAGCTGTTTTTT. This gives the protein CASSVTGPGELFF.

This clonotype came up many times. This chain connects TRBV18 to TRBJ2-5; 10 nucleotides align to TRBD1. The ends lost 5 bases at V and 2 bases at J; junction bases unmatched: 5. The CDR3 runs to 15 residues. Per germline, CDR1 KGHSH and CDR2 LQKENI. The CDR3 DNA is TGTGCCAGCTCAGATGGGACAGGGGCACAAGAGACCCAGTACTTC. Translated, it gives CASSDGTGAQETQYF.

This clonotype rates as medium-sized. J is TRBJ2-3 and V is TRBV20-1; the match to TRBD1 covers 7 bases. This CDR3 is built from 13 residues. Germline V CDR1 and CDR2: DFQATT, SNEGSKA (reference sequence). The trim removed 4 bases at V and 2 bases at J, leaving 3 bases unmatched. CDR3 sequence (DNA): TGCAGTGCTATCGGACAGGCCACAGATACGCAGTATTTT. Translating it yields CSAIGQATDTQYF.

Many counts were recorded for this clonotype. V is TRBV7-6 and J is TRBJ2-5; D is possibly TRBD1 (6 bases). Trimming pared 5 bases from V and 5 bases from J, leaving 21 bases between. Germline CDR1 and CDR2: SGHVS and FNYEAQ. The CDR3 runs to 16 residues. This CDR3 reads CASSVRGGKEGETQYF. The CDR3 nucleotides read TGTGCCAGCAGCGTTAGAGGGGGAAAAGAAGGGGAGACCCAGTACTTC.

This clonotype has a count of ten or more. This sequence joins TRBV5-1 and TRBJ2-2; 8 nucleotides align to TRBD1. V lost 3 bases, J lost 7 bases, and 11 bases stayed unmatched. The CDR3 consists of 16 residues. The germline V gene has CDR1 SGHRS and CDR2 YFSETQ. For the CDR3, the DNA is TGCGCCAGCAGCTGGTCAGGACAGGGCCTCCGCGGGGAGCTGTTTTTT. This translates into CASSWSGQGLRGELFF.

This clonotype was seen ten or more times. The V and J genes are TRBV5-1 and TRBJ2-5, with D uncertain. Trimming removed 6 bases from V and 2 bases from J, with 11 bases in between. Germline lookup yields CDR1 SGHRS and CDR2 YFSETQ. The CDR3 covers 13 residues. For the CDR3, the DNA is TGCGCCAGCACCTTCGCAGGTCAAGAGACCCAGTACTTC. Protein sequence: CASTFAGQETQYF.

V usage is TRBV2 and J usage is TRBJ2-2; 7 bases map to TRBD1. The CDR3 has 16 residues. V gave up 2 bases and J gave up 0 bases; unmatched junction bases: 3. CDR1 is SNHLY and CDR2 is FYNNEI in the germline V gene. The CDR3 loop reads CASSEPGQPNTGELFF. The CDR3 DNA sequence: TGTGCCAGCAGTGAACCGGGACAGCCGAACACCGGGGAGCTGTTTTTT.

This clonotype was detected many times. This sequence joins TRBV29-1 and TRBJ1-1; D possibly corresponds to TRBD1 (5 bases). Germline-derived CDR1 and CDR2 are SQVTM and ANQGSEA. This CDR3 region has 12 residues. V lost 3 bases and J 4 bases, leaving 9 bases between the germline ends. The CDR3 DNA reads as TGCAGCGTTGATGCGGGGGGCACTGAAGCTTTCTTT. This codes for CSVDAGGTEAFF.

This clonotype came up a few times. V and J are TRBV7-8 and TRBJ1-6, with a possible D match to TRBD1 (6 bases). Trimming pared 0 bases from V and 10 bases from J, leaving 16 bases between. The germline CDR1 and CDR2 sequences are SGHVS and FQNEAQ. The CDR3 spans 16 residues. The CDR3 region is CASSLAQQGMWSPLHF. The DNA for the CDR3 is TGTGCCAGCAGCTTAGCGCAGCAGGGGATGTGGTCACCCCTCCACTTT.

V gene TRBV7-6 combines with J gene TRBJ2-6; D is unclear. The CDR3 contains 15 residues. The V gene lost 3 bases and the J gene lost 0 bases, with 6 bases spanning the gap. Germline CDR1 is SGHVS and CDR2 is FNYEAQ. The CDR3 nucleotides read TGTGCCAGCAGCTTTGACAACTCTGGGGCCAACGTCCTGACTTTC. Translated: CASSFDNSGANVLTF.

This chain uses TRBV20-1 with TRBJ2-1; D remains unclear. The length of the CDR3 is 12 residues. V gave up 4 bases and J gave up 9 bases, with 13 bases separating them. CDR1 is DFQATT and CDR2 is SNEGSKA in the germline V gene (reference sequence). The CDR3, as DNA: TGCAGTGCTATAAATGAACCGATTGAGCAGTTCTTC. It encodes CSAINEPIEQFF.

This clonotype occurred many times. The chain links TRBV7-9 to TRBJ1-2, with a possible D match to TRBD1 (5 bases). The V gene's germline CDR1 is SEHNR and CDR2 FQNEAQ (reference sequence). V lost 1 base and J 6 bases, leaving 18 bases between the germline ends. The CDR3 is made up of 16 amino acids. CDR3 residues: CASSLEDGTEGHGYTF. In DNA, the CDR3 is TGTGCCAGCAGCTTAGAGGATGGTACGGAGGGGCATGGCTACACCTTC.

There are many counts of this clonotype. The chain recombines TRBV3-1 with TRBJ2-5; no reliable D call. The V gene's germline CDR1 is LGHDT and CDR2 YNNKEL (reference sequence). Trimming removed 3 bases at V and 2 bases at J, with 7 bases between. The CDR3 runs 13 residues. CDR3 in DNA: TGTGCCAGCAGCCATGCCCGACAAGAGACCCAGTACTTC. It translates to CASSHARQETQYF.

The CDR3 protein is CASSHRRGAFPYEQYF. For the CDR3, the DNA is TGCGCCAGCAGCCATCGACGGGGGGCGTTTCCCTACGAGCAGTACTTC. The V and J genes are TRBV4-3 and TRBJ2-7, with D maybe TRBD2 (7 bases). Trimming took 3 bases from V and 2 from J, leaving 17 bases between them. The CDR3 length is 16 residues. From germline, CDR1 is LGHNA and CDR2 YSLEER.

This chain connects TRBV20-1 to TRBJ2-3, with 8 bases identical to TRBD1. From germline, CDR1 is DFQATT and CDR2 SNEGSKA (reference sequence). With V trimmed by 0 bases and J by 0 bases, 2 bases remained unmatched. This CDR3 is 15 amino acids long. CDR3 sequence: CSARETGDSTDTQYF. The CDR3 nucleotides read TGCAGTGCTAGAGAGACAGGGGATAGCACAGATACGCAGTATTTT.

This clonotype was recorded many times. The V call is TRBV14, the J call TRBJ2-6, with a weak D call TRBD1 (5 bases). The germline V and J ends were trimmed by 4 bases and 0 bases, with 13 bases remaining between them. This CDR3 has 17 amino acids. Germline CDR1 SGHDN, CDR2 FVKESK. CDR3 region: CASSRQGVVSGANVLTF. The CDR3 DNA follows: TGTGCCAGCAGCCGCCAAGGGGTAGTCTCTGGGGCCAACGTCCTGACTTTC.

The chain employs TRBV2 and TRBJ2-7; TRBD1 is a possible D gene (5 bases). This CDR3 is built from 13 residues. Germline V gene sequence: CDR1 SNHLY, CDR2 FYNNEI. In DNA form, the CDR3 reads TGTGTGACAGCACTCCAGGTGTCCTACGAGCAGTACTTC. Translation gives CVTALQVSYEQYF.

This clonotype was observed at least ten times. This chain uses TRBV9 with TRBJ1-5, with D perhaps TRBD1 (6 bases). Germline CDR1 is SGDLS and CDR2 is YYNGEE. The CDR3 is 15 amino acids. Trimming took off 0 bases at V and 5 bases at J, with 12 bases between the two ends. CDR3 in DNA: TGTGCCAGCAGCGTAGAAGGAGAGGGGGATCAGCCCCAGCATTTT. Protein product: CASSVEGEGDQPQHF.

This clonotype appeared many times. The chain employs TRBV7-2 and TRBJ2-7, with 7 positions matching TRBD1. Germline V gene sequence: CDR1 SGHTA, CDR2 FQGNSA. The CDR3 has 14 residues. V lost 5 bases, J lost 0 bases, and 4 bases stayed unmatched. For the CDR3, the DNA is TGTGCCAGCAGCCCGCGACAGGGCTCCTACGAGCAGTACTTC. This sequence encodes CASSPRQGSYEQYF.

This clonotype was seen more than once but under ten times. The genes are TRBV5-1 and TRBJ1-6; D ambiguous. This CDR3 comprises 15 residues. Trimming cost V 0 bases and J 7 bases, with 11 bases left between them. Germline V lookup: CDR1 SGHRS, CDR2 YFSETQ. The CDR3 loop reads CASSLEQRLNSPLHF. The CDR3 DNA reads as TGCGCCAGCAGCTTGGAACAGAGGTTGAATTCACCCCTCCACTTT.